The 30 T cell receptor beta chains presented below share a single source sample, sequenced in a study of cytomegalovirus exposure and HLA in healthy donors. PCR employed 60 Vbeta and 13 Jbeta primers. Only in-frame clones appear in the TCRdb table, and some are missing; sequencing was by immunoSEQ multiplex PCR. This table has 130,000 to 150,000 clones, approximately 80% appearing once. Sequencing input: PBMCs. These TCRs come from a woman in her late teens or twenties in good health and CMV-seropositive.

This clone has just one count. V and J are TRBV19 and TRBJ2-5, with D unclear. The CDR3 extends over 14 amino acids. Trimming stripped 6 bases from V and 5 bases from J, with 16 bases between. From germline, CDR1 is LNHDA and CDR2 SQIVND (reference sequence). DNA of the CDR3: TGTGCCAGTAGCTCGAATAGTATTGCGGAGACCCAGTACTTC. It is translated as CASSSNSIAETQYF.

This clone came up a few times. V usage is TRBV6-1 and J usage is TRBJ1-5; no firm D call. The CDR3 has 12 residues. Trimming pared 11 bases from V and 8 bases from J, leaving 16 bases between. The germline V gene encodes CDR1 MNHNS and CDR2 SASEGT. The CDR3 loop reads CASRRGVEPQHF. The CDR3 nucleotides read TGTGCCTCTAGGCGGGGTGTGGAGCCCCAGCATTTT.

The V and J genes are TRBV5-1 and TRBJ2-5, with D possibly being TRBD1 (6 bases). V lost 6 bases to trimming and J lost 1 base, with 10 bases between them. Germline-derived CDR1 and CDR2 are SGHRS and YFSETQ. This CDR3 region has 13 residues. The chain's CDR3 is CASKGQPQETQYF. The CDR3 DNA reads TGCGCCAGCAAGGGACAACCCCAAGAGACCCAGTACTTC.

The rearrangement joins TRBV6-1 to TRBJ1-4; D might be TRBD1 (5 bases). V was pared by 10 bases and J by 5 bases, with 17 bases between. The germline gives CDR1 MNHNS, CDR2 SASEGT. The CDR3 loop spans 14 amino acids. The CDR3 region is CAILNTGFNEKLFF. DNA for the CDR3: TGTGCCATCCTAAACACAGGCTTCAATGAAAAACTGTTTTTT.

J is TRBJ1-5 and V is TRBV7-2; D ambiguous. The CDR3 loop spans 13 amino acids. The V gene lost 1 base and the J gene lost 9 bases, with 10 bases spanning the gap. Germline values: CDR1 SGHTA, CDR2 FQGNSA. CDR3 nucleotides: TGTGCCAGCAGCTTAGACTATCGGGGGCCCCAGCATTTT. As protein: CASSLDYRGPQHF.

This chain links TRBV30 with TRBJ2-1; TRBD2 aligns across 10 bases. The V gene's germline CDR1 is GTSNPN and CDR2 SVGIG (reference sequence). The CDR3 runs to 17 residues. V lost 0 bases, J lost 5 bases, and 10 bases stayed unmatched. The CDR3 coding sequence is TGTGCCTGGAGTGTCAAATTCCTAGCGGGGGTGGACAATGAGCAGTTCTTC. It specifies CAWSVKFLAGVDNEQFF.

This clone occurred a few times. The CDR3 bases are TGTGCCAGTTCTCAAACAGGGGGCGGCTATGGCTACACCTTC. It is translated as CASSQTGGGYGYTF. This rearrangement joins TRBV6-4 to TRBJ1-2; 9 bases map to TRBD1. Germline CDR1 is MRHNA and CDR2 is SNTAGT. After removal of 9 bases from V and 4 bases from J, the junction contained 9 bases not matched to a gene. CDR3 length: 14 residues.

The chain links TRBV6-1 to TRBJ1-1; 9 bases map to TRBD1. The CDR3 is 15 residues long. J gave up 2 bases and V 5 bases, and 6 bases lay outside the gene matches. CDR1 is MNHNS, CDR2 SASEGT, per germline. The CDR3 DNA follows: TGTGCCAGCAGTCGAGGACAGGGGTCAAACACTGAAGCTTTCTTT. Protein: CASSRGQGSNTEAFF.

The chain joins TRBV5-4 to TRBJ1-1; TRBD1 aligns across 9 bases. V lost 4 bases and J lost 0; bases outside the gene matches: 4. The CDR3 length is 15 residues. Looked up from germline, CDR1 is SGHNT and CDR2 is YYREEE (reference sequence). CDR3 residues: CASSIQGALNTEAFF. The CDR3 DNA reads TGTGCCAGCAGCATACAGGGGGCCCTGAACACTGAAGCTTTCTTT. Variable domain in full (rest from reference TRBV5-4 and TRBJ1-1): ETGVTQSPTHLIKTRGQQVTLRCSSQSGHNTVSWYQQALGQGPQFIFQYYREEENGRGNFPPRFSGLQFPNYSSELNVNALELDDSALYLCASSIQGALNTEAFFGQGTRLTVV.

V and J are TRBV15 and TRBJ2-5; tentatively, D is TRBD1 (6 bases). V lost 5 bases to trimming and J lost 2 bases, with 30 bases between them. CDR1 is LNHNV and CDR2 is YYDKDF in the germline V gene (reference sequence). The CDR3 has 20 residues. CDR3: CATSPITGRGREWGQETQYF. In DNA form, the CDR3 reads TGTGCCACCAGCCCCATCACCGGCAGGGGCCGAGAGTGGGGACAAGAGACCCAGTACTTC.

The chain links TRBV4-2 to TRBJ2-2; TRBD1 matches at 8 bases. The CDR3 is made up of 17 amino acids. CDR1 LGHNA and CDR2 YNFKEQ come from the germline V gene. Trimming took 0 bases from V and 3 from J; bases not matched to a gene: 6. The CDR3 nucleotides read TGTGCCAGCAGCCAAGATGGACCAGGGGGCGACACCGGGGAGCTGTTTTTT. Its protein product is CASSQDGPGGDTGELFF.

This sequence joins TRBV18 and TRBJ1-3, with D maybe TRBD1 (5 bases). V lost 0 bases to trimming and J lost 0 bases, with 12 bases between them. Germline loops: CDR1 KGHSH, CDR2 LQKENI. CDR3 length: 17 amino acids. The CDR3 spells CASSPPWEGISGNTIYF. The CDR3 nucleotides read TGTGCCAGCTCACCACCGTGGGAGGGGATCTCTGGAAACACCATATATTTT. Based on the CDR3 plus reference TRBV18 and TRBJ1-3, the full variable domain is NAGVMQNPRHLVRRRGQEARLRCSPMKGHSHVYWYRQLPEEGLKFMVYLQKENIIDESGMPKERFSAEFPKEGPSILRIQQVVRGDSAAYFCASSPPWEGISGNTIYFGEGSWLTVV.

The chain joins TRBV6-4 to TRBJ1-5, with D unclear. This CDR3 spans 14 amino acids. The V gene's germline CDR1 is MRHNA and CDR2 SNTAGT. V was clipped by 6 bases and J by 2 bases, with 11 bases between them. CDR3 sequence: CASSTSPGNQPQHF. In nucleotides, the CDR3 is TGTGCCAGCAGCACTTCGCCTGGCAATCAGCCCCAGCATTTT.

V is TRBV4-3 and J is TRBJ1-3; D is uncertain. The CDR3 is made up of 16 amino acids. Trimming took off 1 base at V and 0 bases at J, with 10 bases between the two ends. In germline, CDR1 is LGHNA, CDR2 YSLEER. CDR3 in DNA: TGCGCCAGCAGCCAAGCTGGAGCCGACTCTGGAAACACCATATATTTT. Translation gives CASSQAGADSGNTIYF.

Here the CDR3 reads CASSRNPSQPQHF. CDR3 nucleotides: TGTGCCAGCAGTCGAAACCCCAGTCAGCCCCAGCATTTT. V is TRBV28 and J is TRBJ1-5; D gene uncertain. Deletions cut 5 bases from V and 6 bases from J, with 11 bases between. The CDR3 contains 13 residues. The germline gives CDR1 MDHEN, CDR2 SYDVKM.

This sequence joins TRBV7-8 and TRBJ2-5, with 10 bases matching TRBD2. V was clipped by 5 bases and J by 8 bases; unmatched bases: 11. Germline CDR1 and CDR2: SGHVS and FQNEAQ. The CDR3 is 15 residues long. The CDR3 DNA is TGTGCCAGCAGCCGTCTCATAGCGGGGGGACTAACCCAGTACTTC. The encoded protein is CASSRLIAGGLTQYF.

J is TRBJ1-4 and V is TRBV7-9; TRBD1 matches at 9 bases. Germline V gene data show CDR1 as SEHNR and CDR2 as FQNEAQ (reference sequence). The CDR3 loop spans 17 amino acids. The V gene end was trimmed by 5 bases and the J gene end by 0 bases; junction bases not matched to a gene: 7. The CDR3 bases are TGTGCCAGCAGCGGGGGACAGGGAGTGGCAACTAATGAAAAACTGTTTTTT. Its protein product is CASSGGQGVATNEKLFF.

The chain carries TRBV7-9 and TRBJ2-1; TRBD2 matches at 13 bases. The CDR3 runs 17 residues. Germline assignment: CDR1 SEHNR and CDR2 FQNEAQ (reference sequence). V lost 5 bases and J lost 7; bases outside the gene matches: 11. The CDR3 nucleotides read TGTGCCAGCAGCGGGGTACTAGCGGGGGGGCTCGGGAATGAGCAGTTCTTC. Translation: CASSGVLAGGLGNEQFF.

CDR3 sequence reads: CASSGKVGTAFYGYTF. The CDR3 nucleotides read TGTGCCAGCAGTGGTAAGGTCGGGACAGCCTTCTATGGCTACACCTTC. This chain uses TRBV2 with TRBJ1-2, with 7 positions matching TRBD1. The germline gives CDR1 SNHLY, CDR2 FYNNEI. The CDR3 has 16 amino acids. Unmatched junction bases numbered 12, after V lost 4 bases and J lost 4 bases.

The rearrangement uses TRBV19 and TRBJ1-5, with 10 nucleotides matching TRBD1. V was pared by 4 bases and J by 3 bases, with 12 bases of the junction left unmatched. The CDR3 is 18 residues long. Germline CDR1 is LNHDA and CDR2 is SQIVND (reference sequence). The CDR3 region is CASSNRRDRGEFNQPQHF. As DNA, the CDR3 is TGTGCCAGTAGTAACCGCCGGGACAGGGGAGAATTCAATCAGCCCCAGCATTTT.

The chain joins TRBV7-2 to TRBJ1-4; TRBD1 is a possible D gene (6 bases). CDR1 is SGHTA, CDR2 FQGNSA, per germline. There are 13 residues in the CDR3. Deletions cut 4 bases from V and 8 bases from J, with 11 bases between. The chain's CDR3 is CASSSNRVEKLFF. CDR3 sequence (DNA): TGTGCCAGCAGCTCGAACAGGGTGGAAAAACTGTTTTTT.

V is TRBV28 and J is TRBJ1-1; TRBD1 aligns across 7 bases. The length of the CDR3 is 12 residues. Losses at the gene ends were 6 bases for V and 4 bases for J; bases not matched to a gene: 2. Per the germline V gene, CDR1 is MDHEN and CDR2 is SYDVKM. CDR3 sequence: CASREGATEAFF. For the CDR3, the DNA is TGTGCCAGCAGGGAGGGGGCCACTGAAGCTTTCTTT. The full variable domain, in which reference TRBV28 and TRBJ1-1 provide the parts outside the CDR3, is DVKVTQSSRYLVKRTGEKVFLECVQDMDHENMFWYRQDPGLGLRLIYFSYDVKMKEKGDIPEGYSVSREKKERFSLILESASTNQTSMYLCASREGATEAFFGQGTRLTVV.

The chain employs TRBV27 and TRBJ2-2, with a weak D call TRBD1 (7 bases). V was clipped by 8 bases and J by 6 bases, with 19 bases between them. The germline CDR1 and CDR2 sequences are MNHEY and SMNVEV (reference sequence). The CDR3 consists of 15 residues. DNA of the CDR3: TGTGCCAGCGCATCAGGGGGGATAATAGCCGGGGAGCTGTTTTTT. This sequence encodes CASASGGIIAGELFF.

The chain links TRBV7-8 to TRBJ2-7; 9 bases agree with TRBD1. This CDR3 is built from 14 residues. V shed 4 bases and J 9 bases; nucleotides not matched to a gene: 10. Germline CDR1 reads SGHVS; CDR2 reads FQNEAQ. The CDR3 reads CASSSRRDRATQYF. The CDR3 DNA sequence: TGTGCCAGCAGCTCGCGCCGGGACAGGGCCACGCAGTACTTC.

The chain links TRBV30 to TRBJ2-1; the match to TRBD1 covers 11 bases. V lost 5 bases, J lost 5 bases, and 2 bases stayed unmatched. Looked up from germline, CDR1 is GTSNPN and CDR2 is SVGIG (reference sequence). The CDR3 covers 13 residues. The CDR3 coding sequence is TGTGCCTGGGGGACAGGGGGAAACAATGAGCAGTTCTTC. It encodes CAWGTGGNNEQFF.

The gene calls are TRBV7-2 and TRBJ2-7, with D perhaps TRBD2 (6 bases). Germline lookup yields CDR1 SGHTA and CDR2 FQGNSA. The CDR3 loop spans 18 amino acids. Trimming took 0 bases from V and 3 from J, leaving 21 bases between them. CDR3 protein: CASSLALPSGAGGYEQYF. For the CDR3, the DNA is TGTGCCAGCAGCTTAGCCCTACCTTCGGGAGCCGGAGGCTACGAGCAGTACTTC.

This clone came up once. The CDR3 spells CASRGDRGINSPLHF. The CDR3 DNA is TGTGCCAGCAGGGGGGACAGGGGCATTAATTCACCCCTCCACTTT. The J gene is TRBJ1-6, the V gene TRBV2; 10 bases match TRBD1. CDR3 length: 15 residues. V lost 6 bases, J lost 6 bases, and 5 bases stayed unmatched. In germline, CDR1 is SNHLY, CDR2 FYNNEI.

J is TRBJ2-5 and V is TRBV5-4; weak D call: TRBD1 (6 bases). The germline gives CDR1 SGHNT, CDR2 YYREEE (reference sequence). V was pared by 4 bases and J by 0 bases, with 10 bases between. The CDR3 is 14 amino acids. CDR3 in DNA: TGTGCCAGCAGCCCTGACAGGTACCAAGAGACCCAGTACTTC. Translation: CASSPDRYQETQYF.

V and J are TRBV19 and TRBJ1-5; D not certain. V was cut by 3 bases and J by 2 bases, with 14 bases left in between. The CDR3 runs to 16 residues. Germline loops: CDR1 LNHDA, CDR2 SQIVND (reference sequence). The CDR3, as DNA: TGTGCCAGTAGTATGATCTGGGGAGGTGGCAATCAGCCCCAGCATTTT. The encoded protein is CASSMIWGGGNQPQHF.

The CDR3 loop reads CASSLKTGHYEQYF. In nucleotides, the CDR3 is TGCGCCAGCAGCCTGAAGACAGGGCACTACGAGCAGTACTTC. This chain connects TRBV23-1 to TRBJ2-7, with 7 nucleotides matching TRBD1. TRBV23-1 belongs to the ORF category, with a function that is uncertain. After removal of 6 bases from V and 3 bases from J, the junction contained 8 bases not matched to a gene. The CDR3 extends over 14 amino acids.